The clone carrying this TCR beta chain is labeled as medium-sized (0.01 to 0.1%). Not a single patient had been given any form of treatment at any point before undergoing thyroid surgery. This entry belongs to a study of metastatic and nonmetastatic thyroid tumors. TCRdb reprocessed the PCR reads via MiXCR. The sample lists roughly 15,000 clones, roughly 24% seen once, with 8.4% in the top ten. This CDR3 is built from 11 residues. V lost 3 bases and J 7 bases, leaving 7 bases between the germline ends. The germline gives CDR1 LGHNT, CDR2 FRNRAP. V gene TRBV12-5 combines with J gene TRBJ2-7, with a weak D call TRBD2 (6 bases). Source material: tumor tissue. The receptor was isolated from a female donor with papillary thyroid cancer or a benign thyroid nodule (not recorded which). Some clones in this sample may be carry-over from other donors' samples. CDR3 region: CASGFAGEQYF. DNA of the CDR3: TGTGCTAGTGGTTTTGCGGGGGAGCAGTACTTC.